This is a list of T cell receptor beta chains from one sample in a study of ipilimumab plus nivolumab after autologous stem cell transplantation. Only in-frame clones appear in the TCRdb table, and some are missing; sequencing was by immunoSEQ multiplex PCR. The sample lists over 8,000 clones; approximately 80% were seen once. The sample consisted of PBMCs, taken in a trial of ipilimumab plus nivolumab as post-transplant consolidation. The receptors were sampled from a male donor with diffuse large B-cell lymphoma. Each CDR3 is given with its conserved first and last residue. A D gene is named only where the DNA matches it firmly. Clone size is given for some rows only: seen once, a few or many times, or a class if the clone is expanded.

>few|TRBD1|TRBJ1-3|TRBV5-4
CASSPGRGLGNTIYF
TGTGCCAGCAGCCCAGGGAGGGGGCTTGGAAACACCATATATTTT
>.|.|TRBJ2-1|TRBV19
CASSQPGLYNEQFF
TGTGCCAGTAGTCAGCCGGGCTTATACAATGAGCAGTTCTTC
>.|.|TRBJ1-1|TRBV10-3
CAISRDINTEAFF
TGTGCCATCAGCAGAGACATAAACACTGAAGCTTTCTTT
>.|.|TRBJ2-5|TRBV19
CASSDPRGKTQETQYF
TGTGCCAGTAGTGACCCCCGGGGGAAAACCCAAGAGACCCAGTACTTC
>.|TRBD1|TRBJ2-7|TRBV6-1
CASSARGTEYEQYF
TGTGCCAGCAGTGCTAGGGGGACAGAGTACGAGCAGTACTTC
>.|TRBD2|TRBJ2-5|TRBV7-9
CASSTSGGRRETQYF
TGTGCCAGCAGCACTAGCGGGGGGAGGAGAGAGACCCAGTACTTC
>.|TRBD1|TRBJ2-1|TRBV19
CASGDSIYNEQFF
TGTGCCAGCGGGGACAGCATCTACAATGAGCAGTTCTTC
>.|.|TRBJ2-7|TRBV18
CASSPSNTRSGYF
TGTGCCAGCTCACCAAGTAACACCCGGTCGGGGTATTTC
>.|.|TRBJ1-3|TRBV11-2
CASSSDSGNTIYF
TGTGCCAGCAGCTCGGACTCTGGAAACACCATATATTTT
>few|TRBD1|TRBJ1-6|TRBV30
CAWTFRDRGRALHF
TGTGCCTGGACTTTTAGGGACAGGGGCCGGGCCCTCCACTTT
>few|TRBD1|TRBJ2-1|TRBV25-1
CASSEWDRDNEQFF
TGTGCCAGCAGTGAATGGGACAGGGACAATGAGCAGTTCTTC
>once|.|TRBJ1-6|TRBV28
CASSSDSPLHF
TGTGCCAGCAGTTCGGATTCACCCCTCCACTTT
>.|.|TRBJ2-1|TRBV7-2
CASSFYGDEQFF
TGTGCCAGCAGCTTTTATGGCGATGAGCAGTTCTTC
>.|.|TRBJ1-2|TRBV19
CASRGTDYGYTF
TGTGCCAGTAGGGGGACTGACTATGGCTACACCTTC
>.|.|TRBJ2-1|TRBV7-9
CASSPDRITHNEQFF
TGTGCCAGCAGCCCTGACAGAATAACCCACAATGAGCAGTTCTTC
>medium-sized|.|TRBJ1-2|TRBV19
CASSIDQRTYGYTF
TGTGCCAGTAGTATAGATCAGCGGACCTATGGCTACACCTTC
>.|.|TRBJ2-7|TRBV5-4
CASSLKGLGYEQYF
TGTGCCAGCAGCTTGAAAGGCCTGGGTTACGAGCAGTACTTC
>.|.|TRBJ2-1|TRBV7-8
CASSLPGTLNEQFF
TGTGCCAGCAGCTTACCTGGGACGTTAAATGAGCAGTTCTTC
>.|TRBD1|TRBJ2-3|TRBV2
CASSEEGQGATDTQYF
TGTGCCAGCAGTGAAGAAGGACAGGGGGCGACAGATACGCAGTATTTT
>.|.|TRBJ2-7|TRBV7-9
CASSFGPVSSYEQYF
TGTGCCAGCAGCTTTGGTCCGGTGAGCTCCTACGAGCAGTACTTC
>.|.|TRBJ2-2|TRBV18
CASSPPSGLDTGELFF
TGTGCCAGCTCACCACCGTCGGGTCTTGACACCGGGGAGCTGTTTTTT
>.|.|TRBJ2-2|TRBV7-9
CASSLRPAGTNTGELFF
TGTGCCAGCAGCTTAAGGCCTGCGGGGACGAACACCGGGGAGCTGTTTTTT
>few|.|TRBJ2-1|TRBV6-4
CASSRTPGSQFF
TGTGCCAGCAGTCGGACTCCAGGCTCTCAGTTCTTC
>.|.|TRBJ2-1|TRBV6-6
CATLGLYNEQFF
TGTGCCACCCTGGGACTCTACAATGAGCAGTTCTTC
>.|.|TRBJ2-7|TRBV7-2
CASSTHVIPEQYF
TGTGCCAGCAGCACCCATGTTATTCCCGAGCAGTACTTC
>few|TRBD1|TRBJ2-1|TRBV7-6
CASSSRGHNEQFF
TGTGCCAGCAGCTCCAGGGGGCACAATGAGCAGTTCTTC
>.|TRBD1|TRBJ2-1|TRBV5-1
CASSQPDREKRNEQFF
TGCGCCAGCAGCCAACCGGACAGGGAAAAACGCAATGAGCAGTTCTTC
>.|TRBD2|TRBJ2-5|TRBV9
CASSGYSGAETQYF
TGTGCCAGCAGCGGCTACAGCGGGGCAGAGACCCAGTACTTC
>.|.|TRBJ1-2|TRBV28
CASRESRIQSYGYTF
TGTGCCAGCAGGGAGTCCCGGATCCAATCCTATGGCTACACCTTC
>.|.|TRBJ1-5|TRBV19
CASSVRGPGSNQPQHF
TGTGCCAGTAGTGTCCGGGGCCCGGGGAGCAATCAGCCCCAGCATTTT
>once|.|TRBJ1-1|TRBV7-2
CASSLQGPNTEAFF
TGTGCCAGCAGCTTACAGGGACCGAACACTGAAGCTTTCTTT
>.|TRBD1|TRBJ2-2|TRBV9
CASSVQGATGELFF
TGTGCCAGCAGCGTACAGGGGGCGACCGGGGAGCTGTTTTTT
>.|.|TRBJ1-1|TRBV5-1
CASSSSRTVEAFF
TGCGCCAGCAGCTCCTCACGGACGGTTGAAGCTTTCTTT
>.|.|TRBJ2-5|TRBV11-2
CASSAVVEGGQETQYF
TGTGCCAGCAGCGCAGTCGTGGAGGGGGGGCAGGAGACCCAGTACTTC
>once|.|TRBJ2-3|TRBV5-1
CASSLGPSQNTQYF
TGCGCCAGCAGCTTGGGACCAAGCCAAAATACGCAGTATTTT
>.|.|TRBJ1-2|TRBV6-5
CASRQTPGGGYGYTF
TGTGCCAGCAGACAGACCCCCGGGGGCGGCTATGGCTACACCTTC
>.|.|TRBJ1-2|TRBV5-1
CASSLGAGPGGYTF
TGCGCCAGCAGCTTGGGGGCCGGACCTGGCGGCTACACCTTC
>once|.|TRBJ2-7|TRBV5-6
CASSLYGHEYF
TGTGCCAGCAGCTTGTATGGCCACGAGTACTTC
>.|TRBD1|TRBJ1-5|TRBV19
CASSTESGTGNNQPQHF
TGTGCCAGTAGTACGGAGTCCGGGACAGGGAACAATCAGCCCCAGCATTTT
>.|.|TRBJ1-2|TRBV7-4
CASSSSYSRKTYGYTF
TGTGCCAGCAGCAGTAGCTATTCACGAAAGACCTATGGCTACACCTTC